The clone carrying this T cell receptor (beta chain) has at least ten counts. The antigen is undetermined. TCRdb re-derived calls from the 5' RACE reads in MiXCR, one entry per CDR3 protein. The table records about 240,000 distinct CDR3 sequences, around a tenth of them present only once. The record originates from a study of CD8 T cells in ankylosing spondylitis. Study-level points and caveats: A motif in TCR beta, a set of under ten highly homologous variants, appeared characteristic of ankylosing spondylitis blood. According to the report, clones linked to the disease were significantly enriched in matched synovial fluid samples taken from ankylosing spondylitis patients. Previously reported in reactive arthritis synovial fluid and blood were some of the motif variants.

Trimming removed 6 bases from V and 6 bases from J, with 15 bases in between. The CDR3 totals 14 residues. The clonotype originates from a male donor with ankylosing spondylitis or in good health (not recorded which). The chain carries TRBV12-3 or TRBV12-4 and TRBJ2-1; TRBD1 might be the D (5 bases). Specimen: blood, either unsorted or a sorted T cell fraction (not recorded which). The CDR3 spells CASSMAQGSNEQFF. The CDR3 DNA reads TGTGCCAGCAGCATGGCCCAGGGTTCCAATGAGCAGTTCTTC.